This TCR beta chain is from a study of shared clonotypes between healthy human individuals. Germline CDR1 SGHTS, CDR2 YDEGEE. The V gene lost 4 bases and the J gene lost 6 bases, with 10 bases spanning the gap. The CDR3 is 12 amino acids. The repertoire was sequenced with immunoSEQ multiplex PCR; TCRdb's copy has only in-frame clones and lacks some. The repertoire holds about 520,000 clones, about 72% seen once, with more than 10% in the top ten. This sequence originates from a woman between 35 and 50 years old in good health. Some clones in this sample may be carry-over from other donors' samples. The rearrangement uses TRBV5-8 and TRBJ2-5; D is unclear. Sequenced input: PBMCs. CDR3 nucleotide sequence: TGTGCCAGCAGCCAGGCTATACAGACCCAGTACTTC. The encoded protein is CASSQAIQTQYF.